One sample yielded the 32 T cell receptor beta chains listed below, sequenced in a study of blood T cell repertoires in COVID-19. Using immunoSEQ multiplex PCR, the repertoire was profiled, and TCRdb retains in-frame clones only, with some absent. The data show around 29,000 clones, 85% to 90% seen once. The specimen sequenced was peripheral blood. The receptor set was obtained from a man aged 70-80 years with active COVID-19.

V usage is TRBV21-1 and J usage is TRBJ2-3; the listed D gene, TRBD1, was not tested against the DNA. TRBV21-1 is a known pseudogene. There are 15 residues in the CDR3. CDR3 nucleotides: TGTGCCAGCAGCAAAGTTCCAGGAAGCACAGATACGCAGTATTTT. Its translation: CASSKVPGSTDTQYF.

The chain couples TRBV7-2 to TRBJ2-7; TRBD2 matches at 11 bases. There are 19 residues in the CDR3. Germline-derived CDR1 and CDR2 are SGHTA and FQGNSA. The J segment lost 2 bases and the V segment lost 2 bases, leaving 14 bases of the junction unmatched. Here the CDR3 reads CASSLTSSPTSGSPYEQYF. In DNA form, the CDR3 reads TGTGCCAGCAGCTTAACTAGCTCACCTACTAGCGGGAGCCCCTACGAGCAGTACTTC.

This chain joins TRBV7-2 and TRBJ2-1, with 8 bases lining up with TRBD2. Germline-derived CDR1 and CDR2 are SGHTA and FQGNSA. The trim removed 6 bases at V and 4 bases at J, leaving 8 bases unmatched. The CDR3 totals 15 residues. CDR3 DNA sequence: TGTGCCAGCAGACAAAGCGGGAGTCGATACAATGAGCAGTTCTTC. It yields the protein CASRQSGSRYNEQFF.

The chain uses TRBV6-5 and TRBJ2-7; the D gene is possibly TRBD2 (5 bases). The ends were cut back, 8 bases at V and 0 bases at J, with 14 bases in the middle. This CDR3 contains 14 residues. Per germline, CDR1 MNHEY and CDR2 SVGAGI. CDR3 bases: TGTGCCAGCCAGTCCTTAGGGAGCTCCTACGAGCAGTACTTC. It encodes CASQSLGSSYEQYF.

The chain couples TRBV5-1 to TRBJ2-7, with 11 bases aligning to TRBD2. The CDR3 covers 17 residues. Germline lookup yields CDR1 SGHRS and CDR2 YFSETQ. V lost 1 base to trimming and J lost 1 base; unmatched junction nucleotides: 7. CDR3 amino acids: CASSLFSSGRSSYEQYF. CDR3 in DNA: TGCGCCAGCAGCTTGTTCTCTAGCGGGAGGTCGTCCTACGAGCAGTACTTC.

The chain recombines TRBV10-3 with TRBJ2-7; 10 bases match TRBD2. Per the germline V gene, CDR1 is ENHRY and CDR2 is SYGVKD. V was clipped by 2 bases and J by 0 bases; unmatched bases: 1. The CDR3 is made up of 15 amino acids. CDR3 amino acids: CAISESGRGSYEQYF. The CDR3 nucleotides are TGTGCCATCAGTGAGAGCGGGAGGGGCTCCTACGAGCAGTACTTC.

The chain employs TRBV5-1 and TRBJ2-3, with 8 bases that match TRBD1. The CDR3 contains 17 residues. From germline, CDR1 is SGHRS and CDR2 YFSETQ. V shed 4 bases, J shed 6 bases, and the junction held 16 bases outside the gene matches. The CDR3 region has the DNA TGCGCCAGCAGCCGCATGGGGACAGGTGGGAGGATGGATACGCAGTATTTT. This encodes CASSRMGTGGRMDTQYF.

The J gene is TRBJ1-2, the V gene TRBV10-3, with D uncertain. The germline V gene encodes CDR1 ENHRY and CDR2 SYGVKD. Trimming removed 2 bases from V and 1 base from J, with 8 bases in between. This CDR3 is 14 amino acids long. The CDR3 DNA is TGTGCCATCAGTGAGCCACGAGATAACTATGGCTACACCTTC. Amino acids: CAISEPRDNYGYTF.

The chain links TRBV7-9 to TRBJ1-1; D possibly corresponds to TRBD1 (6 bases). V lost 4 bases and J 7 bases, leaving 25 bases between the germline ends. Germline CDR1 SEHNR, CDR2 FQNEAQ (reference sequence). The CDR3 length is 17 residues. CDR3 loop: CASSSLGYLDRTVEAFF. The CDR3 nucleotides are TGTGCCAGCAGCTCCTTAGGCTACCTAGACAGGACAGTTGAAGCTTTCTTT.

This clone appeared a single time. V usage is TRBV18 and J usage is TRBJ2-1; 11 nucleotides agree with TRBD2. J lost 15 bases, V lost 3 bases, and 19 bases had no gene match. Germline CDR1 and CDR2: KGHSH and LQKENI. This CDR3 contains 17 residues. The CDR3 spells CASSPIRTSGPERGLFF. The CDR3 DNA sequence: TGTGCCAGCTCACCGATTAGGACTAGCGGGCCTGAGAGGGGATTGTTCTTC. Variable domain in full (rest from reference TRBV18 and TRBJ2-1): NAGVMQNPRHLVRRRGQEARLRCSPMKGHSHVYWYRQLPEEGLKFMVYLQKENIIDESGMPKERFSAEFPKEGPSILRIQQVVRGDSAAYFCASSPIRTSGPERGLFFGPGTRLTVL.

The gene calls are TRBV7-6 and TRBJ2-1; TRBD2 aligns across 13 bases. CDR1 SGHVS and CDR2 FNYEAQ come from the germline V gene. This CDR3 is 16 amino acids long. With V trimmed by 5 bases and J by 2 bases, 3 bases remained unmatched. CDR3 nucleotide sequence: TGTGCCAGCAGCCCACTAGCGGGAGGGGCCTACAATGAGCAGTTCTTC. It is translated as CASSPLAGGAYNEQFF.

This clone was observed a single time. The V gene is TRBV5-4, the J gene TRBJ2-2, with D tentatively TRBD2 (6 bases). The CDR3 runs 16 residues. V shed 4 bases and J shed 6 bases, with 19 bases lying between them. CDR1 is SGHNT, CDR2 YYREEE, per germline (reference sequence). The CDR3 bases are TGTGCCAGCAGCCGGGAGACTGCACTTTCGTCCGGGGAGCTGTTTTTT. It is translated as CASSRETALSSGELFF.

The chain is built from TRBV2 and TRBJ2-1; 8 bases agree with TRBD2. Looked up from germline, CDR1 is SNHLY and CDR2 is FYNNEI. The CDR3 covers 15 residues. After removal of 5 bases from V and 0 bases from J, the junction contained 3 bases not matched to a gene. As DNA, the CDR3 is TGTGCCAGCAGTTTAAGCGGGAGCTCCTACAATGAGCAGTTCTTC. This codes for CASSLSGSSYNEQFF.

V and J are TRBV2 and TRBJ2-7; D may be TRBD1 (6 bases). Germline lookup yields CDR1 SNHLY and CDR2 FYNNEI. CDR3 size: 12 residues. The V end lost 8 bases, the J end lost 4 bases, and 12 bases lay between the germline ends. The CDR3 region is CASDRPAYEQYF. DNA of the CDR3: TGTGCCAGCGACAGGCCAGCTTACGAGCAGTACTTC.

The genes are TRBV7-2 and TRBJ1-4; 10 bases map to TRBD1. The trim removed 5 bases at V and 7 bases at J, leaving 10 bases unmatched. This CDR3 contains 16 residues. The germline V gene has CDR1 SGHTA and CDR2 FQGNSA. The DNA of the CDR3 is TGTGCCAGCAGCGAGCCGACAGGGGGCGTCGGTGAAAAACTGTTTTTT. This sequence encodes CASSEPTGGVGEKLFF.

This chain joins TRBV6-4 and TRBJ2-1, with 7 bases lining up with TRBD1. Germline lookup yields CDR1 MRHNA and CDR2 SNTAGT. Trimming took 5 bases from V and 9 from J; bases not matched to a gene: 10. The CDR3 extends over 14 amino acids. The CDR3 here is CASSPPTGLTEQFF. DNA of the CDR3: TGTGCCAGCAGTCCCCCGACAGGGCTAACTGAGCAGTTCTTC.

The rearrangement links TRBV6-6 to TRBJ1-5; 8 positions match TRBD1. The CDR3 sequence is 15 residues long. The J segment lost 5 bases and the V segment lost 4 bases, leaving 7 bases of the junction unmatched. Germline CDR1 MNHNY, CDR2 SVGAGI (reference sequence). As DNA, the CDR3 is TGTGCCAGCAGTTTCGGACAGGGTCTTGATCAGCCCCAGCATTTT. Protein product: CASSFGQGLDQPQHF.

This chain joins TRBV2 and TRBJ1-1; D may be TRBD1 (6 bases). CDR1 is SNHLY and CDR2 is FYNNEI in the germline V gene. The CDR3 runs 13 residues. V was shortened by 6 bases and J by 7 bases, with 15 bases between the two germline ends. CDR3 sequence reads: CASRVGGGLEAFF. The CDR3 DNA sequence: TGTGCCAGCAGAGTAGGGGGGGGGCTTGAAGCTTTCTTT. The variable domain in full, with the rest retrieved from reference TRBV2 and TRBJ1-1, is EPEVTQTPSHQVTQMGQEVILRCVPISNHLYFYWYRQILGQKVEFLVSFYNNEISEKSEIFDDQFSVERPDGSNFTLKIRSTKLEDSAMYFCASRVGGGLEAFFGQGTRLTVV.

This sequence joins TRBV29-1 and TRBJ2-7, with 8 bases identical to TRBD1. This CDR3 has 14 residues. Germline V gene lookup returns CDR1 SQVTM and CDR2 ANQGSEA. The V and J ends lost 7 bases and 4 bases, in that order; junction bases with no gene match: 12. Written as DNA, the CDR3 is TGCAGCGGCATTAAGACAGGGGCGGGGTACGAGCAGTACTTC. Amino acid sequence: CSGIKTGAGYEQYF.

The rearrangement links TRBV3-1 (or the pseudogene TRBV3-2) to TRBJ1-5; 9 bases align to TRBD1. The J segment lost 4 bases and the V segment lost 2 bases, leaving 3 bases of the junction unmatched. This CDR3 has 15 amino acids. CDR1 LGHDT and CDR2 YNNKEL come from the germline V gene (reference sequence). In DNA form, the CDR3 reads TGTGCCAGCAGCCAAATGGGGACAGGGAATCAGCCCCAGCATTTT. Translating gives CASSQMGTGNQPQHF.

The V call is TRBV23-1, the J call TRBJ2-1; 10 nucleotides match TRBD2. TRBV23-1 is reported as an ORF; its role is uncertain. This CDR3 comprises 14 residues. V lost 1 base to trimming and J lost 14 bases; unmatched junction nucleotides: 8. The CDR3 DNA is TGCGCCAGCAGTCAATACAAGCGGGAGGGCCCTAAGTTCTTC. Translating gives CASSQYKREGPKFF.

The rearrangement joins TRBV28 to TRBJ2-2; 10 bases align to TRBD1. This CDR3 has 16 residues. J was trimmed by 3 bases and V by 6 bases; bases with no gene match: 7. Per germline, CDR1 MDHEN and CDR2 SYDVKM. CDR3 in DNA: TGTGCCAGCAGCATCGCGGGACAGGGGTACACCGGGGAGCTGTTTTTT. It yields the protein CASSIAGQGYTGELFF.

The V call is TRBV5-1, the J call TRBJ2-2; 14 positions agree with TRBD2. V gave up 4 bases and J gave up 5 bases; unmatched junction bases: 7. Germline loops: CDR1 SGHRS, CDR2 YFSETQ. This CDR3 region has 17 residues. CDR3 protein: CASSGGLAGAYTGELFF. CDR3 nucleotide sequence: TGCGCCAGCAGCGGGGGACTAGCGGGAGCGTATACCGGGGAGCTGTTTTTT.

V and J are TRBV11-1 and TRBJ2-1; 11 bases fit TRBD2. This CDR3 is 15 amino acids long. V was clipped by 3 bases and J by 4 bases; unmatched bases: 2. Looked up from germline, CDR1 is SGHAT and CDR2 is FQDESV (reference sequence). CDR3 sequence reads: CASSLTSGDYNEQFF. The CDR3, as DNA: TGTGCCAGCAGCTTGACTAGCGGGGATTACAATGAGCAGTTCTTC.

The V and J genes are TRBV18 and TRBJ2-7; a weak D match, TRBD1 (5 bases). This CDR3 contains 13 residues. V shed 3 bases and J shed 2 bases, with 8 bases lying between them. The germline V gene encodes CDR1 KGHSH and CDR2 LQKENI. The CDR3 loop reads CASSPQGTYEQYF. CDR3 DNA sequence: TGTGCCAGCTCACCCCAGGGTACCTACGAGCAGTACTTC.

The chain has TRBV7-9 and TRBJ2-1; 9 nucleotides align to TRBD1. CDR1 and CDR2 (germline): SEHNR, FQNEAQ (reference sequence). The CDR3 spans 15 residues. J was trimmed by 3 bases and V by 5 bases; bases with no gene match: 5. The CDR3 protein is CASSLMGQGYNEQFF. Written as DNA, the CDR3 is TGTGCCAGCAGCCTGATGGGACAGGGCTACAATGAGCAGTTCTTC.

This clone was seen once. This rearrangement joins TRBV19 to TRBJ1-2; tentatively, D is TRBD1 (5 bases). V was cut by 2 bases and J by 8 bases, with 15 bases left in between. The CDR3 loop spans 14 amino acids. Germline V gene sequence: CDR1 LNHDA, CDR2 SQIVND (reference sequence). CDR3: CASSISNQGHGYTF. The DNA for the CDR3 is TGTGCCAGTAGTATATCTAACCAGGGTCACGGCTACACCTTC.

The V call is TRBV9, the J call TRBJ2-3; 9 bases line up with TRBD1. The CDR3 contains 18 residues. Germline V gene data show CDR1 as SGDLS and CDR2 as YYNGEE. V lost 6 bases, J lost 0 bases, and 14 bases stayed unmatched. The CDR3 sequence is CASKWTGAALPSTDTQYF. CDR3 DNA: TGTGCCAGCAAATGGACAGGGGCTGCCCTTCCTAGCACAGATACGCAGTATTTT.

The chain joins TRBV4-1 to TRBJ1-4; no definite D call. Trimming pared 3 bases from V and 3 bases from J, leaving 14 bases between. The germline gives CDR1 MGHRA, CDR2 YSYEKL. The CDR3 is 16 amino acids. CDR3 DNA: TGCGCCAGCAGCCAGCTCAGGCGTACGGCTAATGAAAAACTGTTTTTT. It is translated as CASSQLRRTANEKLFF.

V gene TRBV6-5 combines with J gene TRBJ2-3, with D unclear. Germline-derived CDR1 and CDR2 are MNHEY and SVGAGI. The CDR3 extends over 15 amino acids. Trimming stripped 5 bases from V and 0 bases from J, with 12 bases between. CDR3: CASSPRRPSTDTQYF. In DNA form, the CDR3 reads TGTGCCAGCAGTCCCAGGCGACCTAGCACAGATACGCAGTATTTT.

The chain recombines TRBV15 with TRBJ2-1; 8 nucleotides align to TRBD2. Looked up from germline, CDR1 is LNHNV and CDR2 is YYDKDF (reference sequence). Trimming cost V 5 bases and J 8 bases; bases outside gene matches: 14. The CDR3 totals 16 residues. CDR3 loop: CATSRSPGLVGDEQFF. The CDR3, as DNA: TGTGCCACCAGCCGGAGCCCGGGACTAGTTGGCGATGAGCAGTTCTTC.

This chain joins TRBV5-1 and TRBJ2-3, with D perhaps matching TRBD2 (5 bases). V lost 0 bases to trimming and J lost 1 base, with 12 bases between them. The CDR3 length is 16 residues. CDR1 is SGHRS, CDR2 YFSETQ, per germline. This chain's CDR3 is CASSLVGLTRTDTQYF. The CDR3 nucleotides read TGCGCCAGCAGCTTGGTAGGACTTACCCGCACAGATACGCAGTATTTT.